This is a list of T cell receptor beta chains from one sample in a study of blood T cell repertoires in COVID-19. The repertoire was sequenced with immunoSEQ multiplex PCR; TCRdb's copy has only in-frame clones and lacks some. The data hold approximately 230,000 clones, with about four fifths observed a single time. Sequenced input: peripheral blood. All receptors derive from an elderly man with acute or convalescent COVID-19. CDR3s include the opening cysteine and the closing phenylalanine or tryptophan.

J: TRBJ1-3
V: TRBV6-6
CDR3: CASSYSVQGNTIYF

J: TRBJ2-6
V: TRBV4-1
CDR3: CASSQDPAGANVLTF

J: TRBJ1-1
V: TRBV5-1
CDR3: CASSFRGQLMNTEAFF

J: TRBJ2-7
V: TRBV6-6
CDR3: CASRGGAGTYEQYF

J: TRBJ2-3
V: TRBV5-6
CDR3: CASSWSGMNTQYF

J: TRBJ1-5
V: TRBV19
CDR3: CASSMIMDRGLGNQPQHF

J: TRBJ2-3
V: TRBV24-1
CDR3: CATSDSGTGVSDTQYF

J: TRBJ2-7
V: TRBV27
CDR3: CASTGGGLPYEQYF

J: TRBJ2-7
V: TRBV5-1
CDR3: CASSVGTPGEQYF

J: TRBJ2-3
V: TRBV3-1/TRBV3-2
CDR3: CASSRSSGSGTDTQYF

J: TRBJ1-6
V: TRBV11-2
CDR3: CASSLIRVGTGDSSPLHF

J: TRBJ1-5
V: TRBV6-5
CDR3: CASNTGSQHF

J: TRBJ2-1
V: TRBV24-1
CDR3: CATSEGGRPSSYNEQFF

J: TRBJ2-3
V: TRBV2
CDR3: CASSAERGVSTDTQYF

J: TRBJ2-7
V: TRBV7-9
CDR3: CASSLRTGASYEQYF

J: TRBJ1-1
V: TRBV6-5
CDR3: CASSYSRQGEAFF

J: TRBJ1-5
V: TRBV12-3/TRBV12-4
CDR3: CASSSGGARPQHF